What follows describes a single T cell receptor beta chain. Antigen unknown. From germline, CDR1 is SEHNR and CDR2 FQNEAQ (reference sequence). This CDR3 region has 15 residues. Unmatched junction bases numbered 4, after V lost 6 bases and J lost 4 bases. The sample comes from a study of cytomegalovirus exposure and HLA in healthy donors. Findings and caveats of the study: It was only CMV serostatus that was available as immune exposure information.

PCR primers comprised 60 Vbeta and 13 Jbeta primers. This table comes from immunoSEQ multiplex PCR, and its TCRdb copy is limited to in-frame clones, with some not included. The table has about 100,000 clones, roughly three quarters seen once. The sequencing input was PBMCs. The sequence was collected from an older woman in good health and CMV-seronegative. The rearrangement joins TRBV7-9 to TRBJ2-1, with 12 bases matching TRBD2. CDR3 sequence: CASSASGRVYNEQFF. As DNA, the CDR3 is TGTGCCAGCAGTGCTAGCGGGAGGGTTTACAATGAGCAGTTCTTC.